These T cell receptor beta chains were read from a single sample in a study of T cell responses to AZD1222 COVID-19 vaccine. The repertoire was sequenced with immunoSEQ multiplex PCR; TCRdb's copy has only in-frame clones and lacks some. Here the sample spans about 170,000 clones, just over 90% being singletons. The sequences come from peripheral blood, collected on day 0 of AZD1222 vaccination. The receptors originated from an adult in good health. Both conserved end residues are part of each CDR3. The D gene is left open where the match is weak. Not all rows give a size; the values are once, few, many and, for expanded clones, a class.

d_gene: .
v_gene: TRBV5-6
j_gene: TRBJ2-7
len: 11
abundance: .
CDR3aa: CASSLSREQYF
CDR3nt: TGTGCCAGCAGCTTGTCCAGAGAACAGTACTTC

d_gene: .
v_gene: TRBV7-8
j_gene: TRBJ2-6
len: 16
abundance: .
CDR3aa: CASSLGVSSGANVLTF
CDR3nt: TGTGCCAGCAGCTTAGGAGTCTCCTCTGGGGCCAACGTCCTGACTTTC

d_gene: .
v_gene: TRBV5-6
j_gene: TRBJ1-2
len: 11
abundance: .
CDR3aa: CASSLWGGYTF
CDR3nt: TGTGCCAGCAGCTTGTGGGGCGGCTACACCTTC

d_gene: .
v_gene: TRBV19
j_gene: TRBJ2-4
len: 12
abundance: .
CDR3aa: CASSLNLGIQYF
CDR3nt: TGTGCCAGTAGTCTCAACTTAGGCATTCAGTACTTC

d_gene: .
v_gene: TRBV12-3/TRBV12-4
j_gene: TRBJ1-2
len: 13
abundance: .
CDR3aa: CASRPAGWHGYTF
CDR3nt: TGTGCCAGCAGGCCCGCGGGATGGCATGGCTACACCTTC

d_gene: TRBD2
v_gene: TRBV15
j_gene: TRBJ2-2
len: 17
abundance: .
CDR3aa: CATSRVGLAGAAGELFF
CDR3nt: TGTGCCACCAGCAGAGTTGGACTAGCGGGAGCGGCCGGGGAGCTGTTTTTT

d_gene: .
v_gene: TRBV9
j_gene: TRBJ1-4
len: 15
abundance: .
CDR3aa: CAGSVDGRANEKLFF
CDR3nt: TGTGCCGGCAGCGTAGATGGGAGGGCTAATGAAAAACTGTTTTTT

d_gene: .
v_gene: TRBV19
j_gene: TRBJ1-2
len: 15
abundance: .
CDR3aa: CASSIDLNKANGYTF
CDR3nt: TGTGCCAGTAGTATAGATCTGAATAAGGCAAATGGCTACACCTTC

d_gene: .
v_gene: TRBV6-5
j_gene: TRBJ2-7
len: 12
abundance: .
CDR3aa: CASSYGASEQYF
CDR3nt: TGTGCCAGCAGTTACGGGGCGTCCGAGCAGTACTTC

d_gene: .
v_gene: TRBV6-6
j_gene: TRBJ1-1
len: 13
abundance: .
CDR3aa: CASSSRRNTEAFF
CDR3nt: TGTGCCAGCAGTTCGAGGAGGAACACTGAAGCTTTCTTT

d_gene: .
v_gene: TRBV9
j_gene: TRBJ1-6
len: 14
abundance: .
CDR3aa: CASSVEWGDSPLHF
CDR3nt: TGTGCCAGCAGCGTAGAATGGGGGGATTCACCCCTCCACTTT

d_gene: TRBD1
v_gene: TRBV18
j_gene: TRBJ1-2
len: 14
abundance: .
CDR3aa: CASSPKTGEGGYTF
CDR3nt: TGTGCCAGCTCACCAAAGACAGGGGAGGGTGGCTACACCTTC

d_gene: TRBD1
v_gene: TRBV19
j_gene: TRBJ1-5
len: 16
abundance: .
CDR3aa: CASRSRGQATSQPQHF
CDR3nt: TGTGCCAGCCGGTCGCGGGGACAGGCAACCAGTCAGCCCCAGCATTTT

d_gene: TRBD2
v_gene: TRBV19
j_gene: TRBJ2-1
len: 17
abundance: .
CDR3aa: CASSTTLAGGSYNEQFF
CDR3nt: TGTGCCAGTAGTACTACCCTAGCGGGGGGAAGTTACAATGAGCAGTTCTTC

d_gene: .
v_gene: TRBV3-1/TRBV3-2
j_gene: TRBJ1-5
len: 13
abundance: .
CDR3aa: CASSQGGGQPQHF
CDR3nt: TGTGCCAGCAGCCAAGGGGGAGGTCAGCCCCAGCATTTT

d_gene: .
v_gene: TRBV9
j_gene: TRBJ1-3
len: 15
abundance: .
CDR3aa: CASSETGLSGNTIYF
CDR3nt: TGTGCCAGCAGCGAGACGGGTCTCTCTGGAAACACCATATATTTT

d_gene: .
v_gene: TRBV11-2
j_gene: TRBJ1-4
len: 14
abundance: .
CDR3aa: CASSPLDTDEKLFF
CDR3nt: TGTGCCAGCAGCCCCCTCGACACGGATGAAAAACTGTTTTTT

d_gene: TRBD1
v_gene: TRBV19
j_gene: TRBJ1-1
len: 14
abundance: .
CDR3aa: CASSIGTGLTEAFF
CDR3nt: TGTGCCAGTAGTATAGGGACAGGGTTGACTGAAGCTTTCTTT

d_gene: .
v_gene: TRBV6-5
j_gene: TRBJ1-3
len: 14
abundance: .
CDR3aa: CASSPFHSGNTIYF
CDR3nt: TGTGCCAGCAGCCCCTTTCACTCTGGAAACACCATATATTTT

d_gene: TRBD1
v_gene: TRBV7-8
j_gene: TRBJ1-2
len: 15
abundance: once
CDR3aa: CASSLSGTGFHGYTF
CDR3nt: TGTGCCAGCAGCTTATCGGGGACAGGGTTCCATGGCTACACCTTC

d_gene: TRBD1
v_gene: TRBV28
j_gene: TRBJ1-2
len: 13
abundance: .
CDR3aa: CASSYDRGSGYTF
CDR3nt: TGTGCCAGCAGTTACGACAGGGGGAGCGGCTACACCTTC

d_gene: .
v_gene: TRBV14
j_gene: TRBJ1-1
len: 13
abundance: .
CDR3aa: CASSQTAAGRAFF
CDR3nt: TGTGCCAGCAGCCAGACAGCCGCCGGGAGGGCTTTCTTT

d_gene: .
v_gene: TRBV6-5
j_gene: TRBJ1-1
len: 13
abundance: .
CDR3aa: CASSHRGNTEAFF
CDR3nt: TGTGCCAGCAGTCACCGGGGAAACACTGAAGCTTTCTTT

d_gene: .
v_gene: TRBV19
j_gene: TRBJ2-1
len: 13
abundance: .
CDR3aa: CASSLGSEGEQFF
CDR3nt: TGTGCCAGTAGTCTCGGGTCGGAGGGTGAGCAGTTCTTC

d_gene: .
v_gene: TRBV20-1
j_gene: TRBJ2-1
len: 10
abundance: .
CDR3aa: CSALPQRRFF
CDR3nt: TGCAGTGCGTTGCCCCAGAGGCGGTTCTTC

d_gene: TRBD1
v_gene: TRBV3-1/TRBV3-2
j_gene: TRBJ1-1
len: 15
abundance: .
CDR3aa: CASRKTGEVGTEAFF
CDR3nt: TGTGCCAGCAGGAAAACAGGGGAAGTTGGAACTGAAGCTTTCTTT

d_gene: TRBD1
v_gene: TRBV19
j_gene: TRBJ1-4
len: 17
abundance: .
CDR3aa: CATSRGRQGEGSEKLFF
CDR3nt: TGTGCCACCAGTAGAGGACGACAGGGGGAGGGCTCTGAAAAACTGTTTTTT

d_gene: TRBD1
v_gene: TRBV4-1
j_gene: TRBJ1-2
len: 17
abundance: .
CDR3aa: CASSDRTGLLANYGYTF
CDR3nt: TGCGCCAGCAGCGACCGGACAGGCCTGTTAGCTAACTATGGCTACACCTTC

d_gene: TRBD2
v_gene: TRBV5-4
j_gene: TRBJ2-1
len: 16
abundance: .
CDR3aa: CASSYPSGAVYNEQFF
CDR3nt: TGTGCCAGCAGCTATCCTAGCGGGGCGGTTTACAATGAGCAGTTCTTC

d_gene: TRBD1
v_gene: TRBV29-1
j_gene: TRBJ1-1
len: 13
abundance: .
CDR3aa: CSATGTGFTEAFF
CDR3nt: TGCAGCGCCACCGGGACAGGGTTCACTGAAGCTTTCTTT

d_gene: TRBD1
v_gene: TRBV5-8
j_gene: TRBJ2-1
len: 18
abundance: .
CDR3aa: CASRDAGGSPFPYNEQFF
CDR3nt: TGTGCCAGCAGGGACGCAGGGGGCTCGCCTTTTCCCTACAATGAGCAGTTCTTC

d_gene: .
v_gene: TRBV5-5
j_gene: TRBJ1-1
len: 14
abundance: .
CDR3aa: CASTYSTANTEAFF
CDR3nt: TGTGCCAGCACCTACTCGACGGCGAACACTGAAGCTTTCTTT

d_gene: .
v_gene: TRBV27
j_gene: TRBJ2-1
len: 12
abundance: .
CDR3aa: CASSPPGGRPFF
CDR3nt: TGTGCCAGCAGTCCCCCCGGGGGACGGCCGTTCTTC

d_gene: TRBD2
v_gene: TRBV6-5
j_gene: TRBJ2-7
len: 15
abundance: .
CDR3aa: CASRVTSGSSYEQYF
CDR3nt: TGTGCCAGCAGGGTGACTAGCGGGAGTTCCTACGAGCAGTACTTC

d_gene: .
v_gene: TRBV6-6
j_gene: TRBJ2-6
len: 14
abundance: .
CDR3aa: CASSWSSGANVLTF
CDR3nt: TGTGCCAGCAGTTGGAGCTCTGGGGCCAACGTCCTGACTTTC

d_gene: .
v_gene: TRBV14
j_gene: TRBJ2-7
len: 12
abundance: .
CDR3aa: CASSQVSYEQYF
CDR3nt: TGTGCCAGCAGCCAAGTTTCCTACGAGCAGTACTTC

d_gene: .
v_gene: TRBV19
j_gene: TRBJ2-1
len: 18
abundance: .
CDR3aa: CASSIEGGAASSYNEQFF
CDR3nt: TGTGCCAGTAGTATAGAGGGGGGGGCGGCAAGCTCCTACAATGAGCAGTTCTTC

d_gene: TRBD2
v_gene: TRBV18
j_gene: TRBJ2-2
len: 17
abundance: .
CDR3aa: CASSRRAGGRNTGELFF
CDR3nt: TGTGCCAGCTCACGGCGAGCGGGAGGGCGGAACACCGGGGAGCTGTTTTTT

d_gene: .
v_gene: TRBV20-1
j_gene: TRBJ2-2
len: 14
abundance: .
CDR3aa: CSASKGRNTGELFF
CDR3nt: TGCAGTGCTAGTAAGGGCAGAAACACCGGGGAGCTGTTTTTT

d_gene: .
v_gene: TRBV5-1
j_gene: TRBJ1-2
len: 15
abundance: .
CDR3aa: CASSPWGGGRNGYTF
CDR3nt: TGCGCCAGCAGCCCGTGGGGGGGCGGTCGGAATGGCTACACCTTC

d_gene: TRBD2
v_gene: TRBV23-1
j_gene: TRBJ2-5
len: 17
abundance: .
CDR3aa: CASSRTSAGGPVETQYF
CDR3nt: TGCGCCAGCAGTCGGACCTCAGCGGGAGGGCCGGTAGAGACCCAGTACTTC

d_gene: .
v_gene: TRBV5-1
j_gene: TRBJ1-4
len: 15
abundance: .
CDR3aa: CASSASLANNEKLFF
CDR3nt: TGCGCCAGCAGCGCCTCGCTTGCGAATAATGAAAAACTGTTTTTT

d_gene: TRBD1
v_gene: TRBV19
j_gene: TRBJ1-5
len: 14
abundance: .
CDR3aa: CASISGQGRQPQHF
CDR3nt: TGTGCCAGTATTTCTGGACAGGGAAGGCAGCCCCAGCATTTT

d_gene: .
v_gene: TRBV6-5
j_gene: TRBJ2-7
len: 15
abundance: .
CDR3aa: CASRADRMASYEQYF
CDR3nt: TGTGCCAGCAGAGCCGACAGGATGGCATCCTACGAGCAGTACTTC

d_gene: .
v_gene: TRBV5-1
j_gene: TRBJ1-3
len: 16
abundance: .
CDR3aa: CASSWGGSSSGNTIYF
CDR3nt: TGCGCCAGCAGCTGGGGGGGCTCCAGCTCTGGAAACACCATATATTTT

d_gene: .
v_gene: TRBV29-1
j_gene: TRBJ1-1
len: 13
abundance: once
CDR3aa: CSALGRTNTEAFF
CDR3nt: TGCAGCGCTCTGGGACGGACGAACACTGAAGCTTTCTTT

d_gene: .
v_gene: TRBV14
j_gene: TRBJ2-7
len: 12
abundance: .
CDR3aa: CASSQVFGGQYF
CDR3nt: TGTGCCAGCAGCCAAGTTTTCGGAGGGCAGTACTTC

d_gene: .
v_gene: TRBV28
j_gene: TRBJ1-1
len: 15
abundance: .
CDR3aa: CASSLWGPLNTEAFF
CDR3nt: TGTGCCAGCAGTTTATGGGGGCCGTTGAACACTGAAGCTTTCTTT

d_gene: TRBD2
v_gene: TRBV4-1
j_gene: TRBJ2-5
len: 20
abundance: .
CDR3aa: CASSHSTKGSGGAVRETQYF
CDR3nt: TGCGCCAGCAGCCATTCCACGAAGGGGAGCGGGGGGGCGGTCCGAGAGACCCAGTACTTC